Following are 12 T cell receptor beta chains from one sample sequenced in a study of blood T cell repertoires in COVID-19. Generated by immunoSEQ multiplex PCR, the TCRdb table keeps only in-frame clones and is missing some. The sample records 270,000 or so clones, approximately 90% being singletons. The source material was PBMCs or T cells enriched from blood (not recorded which). The source is a man aged 40-55 years who had been exposed to COVID-19.

The CDR3 loop is CSVEGQGREGREQYF. CDR3 DNA: TGCAGCGTTGAGGGACAGGGGCGGGAGGGCAGAGAGCAGTACTTC. This sequence joins TRBV29-1 and TRBJ2-7; D is possibly TRBD1 (10 bases). CDR3 length: 15 residues. Looked up from germline, CDR1 is SQVTM and CDR2 is ANQGSEA. V was trimmed by 3 bases and J by 7 bases, leaving 22 bases between them.

The gene calls are TRBV18 and TRBJ2-7; 8 bases align to TRBD2. Unmatched junction bases numbered 16, after V lost 6 bases and J lost 3 bases. Per the germline V gene, CDR1 is KGHSH and CDR2 is LQKENI. The CDR3 is 17 amino acids. The CDR3, as DNA: TGTGCCAGCTCTCCTAGGGTAGCGGGAACAGGGAGCTACGAGCAGTACTTC. Amino acids: CASSPRVAGTGSYEQYF.

The J gene is TRBJ1-2, the V gene TRBV6-5; D is unclear. Between the trimmed V and J ends, which lost 7 bases and 2 bases, there was a span of 14 bases. The CDR3 contains 14 residues. Germline CDR1 is MNHEY and CDR2 is SVGAGI. The chain's CDR3 is CASIVAPGNYGYTF. The DNA of the CDR3 is TGTGCCAGCATCGTTGCCCCGGGGAACTATGGCTACACCTTC.

This chain connects TRBV15 to TRBJ1-5; a possible D gene is TRBD1 (5 bases). V shed 0 bases and J shed 4 bases, with 10 bases lying between them. In germline, CDR1 is LNHNV, CDR2 YYDKDF (reference sequence). This CDR3 contains 15 residues. The chain's CDR3 is CATSRDLQANQPQHF. DNA of the CDR3: TGTGCCACCAGCAGAGATCTACAGGCGAATCAGCCCCAGCATTTT. Together with reference TRBV15 and TRBJ1-5, the CDR3 gives the full variable domain: DAMVIQNPRYQVTQFGKPVTLSCSQTLNHNVMYWYQQKSSQAPKLLFHYYDKDFNNEADTPDNFQSRRPNTSFCFLDIRSPGLGDTAMYLCATSRDLQANQPQHFGDGTRLSIL.

This chain joins TRBV29-1 and TRBJ2-5, with 8 bases aligning to TRBD2. Germline V lookup: CDR1 SQVTM, CDR2 ANQGSEA. J lost 5 bases, V lost 8 bases, and 13 bases had no gene match. This CDR3 region has 14 residues. Here the CDR3 reads CSSTGGGGPETQYF. The DNA of the CDR3 is TGCAGCTCCACGGGAGGGGGAGGGCCCGAGACCCAGTACTTC.

V is TRBV6-5 and J is TRBJ2-1; D is ambiguous. V gave up 4 bases and J gave up 0 bases, with 13 bases separating them. The CDR3 spans 16 residues. Germline CDR1 MNHEY, CDR2 SVGAGI. The CDR3 here is CASSSENTYSYNEQFF. The CDR3 DNA sequence: TGTGCCAGCAGTTCCGAAAACACGTACTCCTACAATGAGCAGTTCTTC.

This sequence joins TRBV5-1 and TRBJ2-5; tentatively, D is TRBD1 (6 bases). CDR3 length equals 15 residues. Germline loops: CDR1 SGHRS, CDR2 YFSETQ. V dropped 6 bases and J dropped 1 base, with 16 bases sitting between them. The CDR3 DNA sequence: TGCGCCAGCACGTCTCGGGACAAACGCCAAGAGACCCAGTACTTC. It specifies CASTSRDKRQETQYF.

DNA for the CDR3: TGTGCCAGCAAGGGACACCTATACGGGACTGAAGCTTTCTTT. Its protein product is CASKGHLYGTEAFF. The J gene is TRBJ1-1, the V gene TRBV28, with D possibly matching TRBD1 (6 bases). Germline lookup yields CDR1 MDHEN and CDR2 SYDVKM. The ends were cut back, 7 bases at V and 5 bases at J, with 17 bases in the middle. The CDR3 covers 14 residues.

This sequence joins TRBV11-2 and TRBJ2-7; 11 bases are a match to TRBD2. V lost 5 bases and J lost 3; bases outside the gene matches: 9. Germline lookup yields CDR1 SGHAT and CDR2 FQNNGV. The CDR3 has 16 residues. The CDR3 DNA sequence: TGTGCCAGCAGCCTATCGACTAGCGGGATGTACTACGAGCAGTACTTC. Amino acids: CASSLSTSGMYYEQYF. Full variable domain (missing parts from reference TRBV11-2 and TRBJ2-7): EAGVAQSPRYKIIEKRQSVAFWCNPISGHATLYWYQQILGQGPKLLIQFQNNGVVDDSQLPKDRFSAERLKGVDSTLKIQPAKLEDSAVYLCASSLSTSGMYYEQYFGPGTRLTVT.

The chain couples TRBV30 to TRBJ2-7; 11 positions match TRBD2. This CDR3 contains 17 residues. CDR1 and CDR2 (germline): GTSNPN, SVGIG (reference sequence). V lost 2 bases to trimming and J lost 6 bases; unmatched junction nucleotides: 15. CDR3 amino acids: CAWSTGTSGPFTPEQYF. CDR3 DNA: TGTGCCTGGAGTACCGGGACTAGCGGACCCTTTACCCCCGAGCAGTACTTC.

This chain joins TRBV19 and TRBJ2-7; TRBD1 agrees at 7 bases. The CDR3 is made up of 15 amino acids. Germline CDR1 and CDR2: LNHDA and SQIVND (reference sequence). The V segment lost 8 bases and the J segment 4 bases; nucleotides outside the gene matches: 14. CDR3 bases: TGTGCCAGTGCGCCCAGGGGGACAGTTCCTTACGAGCAGTACTTC. It codes for CASAPRGTVPYEQYF.

In this sample, this clone turned up once. The CDR3: CASTKTGVVYEQYF. In DNA, the CDR3 is TGTGCCAGCACCAAGACGGGGGTAGTCTACGAGCAGTACTTC. This sequence joins TRBV28 and TRBJ2-7; D may be TRBD2 (6 bases). This CDR3 comprises 14 residues. The germline V and J ends were trimmed by 7 bases and 3 bases, with 16 bases remaining between them. Germline-derived CDR1 and CDR2 are MDHEN and SYDVKM.